The rows below give T cell receptor beta chains drawn from one sample of a study of shared clonotypes between healthy human individuals. The table came from immunoSEQ multiplex PCR; TCRdb's copy has only in-frame clones and leaves some out. Among approximately 720,000 clones listed, about 78% were seen once. The sample consisted of memory CD4+ T cells sorted from blood. These receptor sequences come from a woman younger than 45 in good health. The CDR3 runs from the conserved cysteine through the conserved F or W. The order of the fields is CDR3 length, D gene, clone size, J gene, V gene, CDR3 DNA, CDR3 protein. The D gene is left open where the match is weak. The size field is filled for only some rows; it gives once, few, many or a size class.

len: 16; d_gene: TRBD2; abundance: -; j_gene: TRBJ2-1; v_gene: TRBV28; CDR3nt: TGTGCCAGCAGTTCCAATATAGCGGGAGCGAATAATGAGCAGTTCTTC; CDR3aa: CASSSNIAGANNEQFF
len: 15; d_gene: -; abundance: many; j_gene: TRBJ1-5; v_gene: TRBV15; CDR3nt: TGTGCCACCTCGGCCGGGGGGTCAAACAATCAGCCCCAGCATTTT; CDR3aa: CATSAGGSNNQPQHF
len: 14; d_gene: TRBD1; abundance: -; j_gene: TRBJ1-2; v_gene: TRBV28; CDR3nt: TGTGCCAGCAGTCCGGGACAGGGCACGTATGGCTACACCTTC; CDR3aa: CASSPGQGTYGYTF
len: 14; d_gene: -; abundance: -; j_gene: TRBJ1-4; v_gene: TRBV25-1; CDR3nt: TGTGCCAGCAGTGAACAGGGTCAAAATGAAAAACTGTTTTTT; CDR3aa: CASSEQGQNEKLFF
len: 14; d_gene: -; abundance: -; j_gene: TRBJ1-1; v_gene: TRBV28; CDR3nt: TGTGCCAGCAGTTGGGCTTTGGCAGGGACTGAAGCTTTCTTT; CDR3aa: CASSWALAGTEAFF
len: 15; d_gene: TRBD1; abundance: -; j_gene: TRBJ2-3; v_gene: TRBV10-3; CDR3nt: TGTGCCATCAGTGAAAGGGGGCTGAGCACAGATACGCAGTATTTT; CDR3aa: CAISERGLSTDTQYF
len: 15; d_gene: -; abundance: -; j_gene: TRBJ1-1; v_gene: TRBV6-6; CDR3nt: TGTGCCAGCAGTTACGTTCGGGGGGTGAACACTGAAGCTTTCTTT; CDR3aa: CASSYVRGVNTEAFF
len: 14; d_gene: -; abundance: -; j_gene: TRBJ1-4; v_gene: TRBV6-5; CDR3nt: TGTGCCAGCAGCGGACAGCAACTTAATGAAAAACTGTTTTTT; CDR3aa: CASSGQQLNEKLFF
len: 16; d_gene: -; abundance: -; j_gene: TRBJ2-5; v_gene: TRBV28; CDR3nt: TGTGCCAGCAGCATGGCAGATGGCAGGGTGGGGGAGACCCAGTACTTC; CDR3aa: CASSMADGRVGETQYF
len: 14; d_gene: -; abundance: -; j_gene: TRBJ2-5; v_gene: TRBV28; CDR3nt: TGTGCCAGCAGCCTTGAGGGCGTAACTAAGACCCAGTACTTC; CDR3aa: CASSLEGVTKTQYF
len: 14; d_gene: -; abundance: -; j_gene: TRBJ1-4; v_gene: TRBV4-2; CDR3nt: TGTGCCAGCAGCCAAGGAGGTTCTTACGAGAAACTGTTTTTT; CDR3aa: CASSQGGSYEKLFF
len: 14; d_gene: -; abundance: few; j_gene: TRBJ2-5; v_gene: TRBV5-4; CDR3nt: TGTGCCAGCAGCTTGGGGGTCGGGCAAGAGACCCAGTACTTC; CDR3aa: CASSLGVGQETQYF
len: 14; d_gene: TRBD1; abundance: -; j_gene: TRBJ1-6; v_gene: TRBV30; CDR3nt: TGTGCCTGGAGTGTACAGGGGGCACGTTCACCCCTCCACTTT; CDR3aa: CAWSVQGARSPLHF
len: 15; d_gene: -; abundance: -; j_gene: TRBJ2-2; v_gene: TRBV4-1; CDR3nt: TGCGCCAGTGGACCGTTGGGTCAGGGCACCGGGGAGCTGTTTTTT; CDR3aa: CASGPLGQGTGELFF
len: 14; d_gene: -; abundance: -; j_gene: TRBJ2-3; v_gene: TRBV19; CDR3nt: TGTGCCAGTAGTATAGTGGGGGGAGGCGATACGCAGTATTTT; CDR3aa: CASSIVGGGDTQYF
len: 13; d_gene: -; abundance: -; j_gene: TRBJ1-3; v_gene: TRBV2; CDR3nt: TGTGCCAGCACCAAGGACTCTGGAAACACCATATATTTT; CDR3aa: CASTKDSGNTIYF
len: 10; d_gene: -; abundance: -; j_gene: TRBJ1-2; v_gene: TRBV2; CDR3nt: TGTGCCAGCAGTAGAAGCGGCTACACCTTC; CDR3aa: CASSRSGYTF
len: 15; d_gene: TRBD1; abundance: -; j_gene: TRBJ2-1; v_gene: TRBV19; CDR3nt: TGTGCCAGTAGTCTTGGACAGGGGACATACAATGAGCAGTTCTTC; CDR3aa: CASSLGQGTYNEQFF
len: 16; d_gene: -; abundance: -; j_gene: TRBJ1-2; v_gene: TRBV6-1; CDR3nt: TGTGCCAGCAGTGATGTCCGGGCGGCAGCTAACTATGGCTACACCTTC; CDR3aa: CASSDVRAAANYGYTF
len: 13; d_gene: -; abundance: -; j_gene: TRBJ1-1; v_gene: TRBV2; CDR3nt: TGTGCCAGCAGAGATCCGGGACCGAAAGAAGCTTTCTTT; CDR3aa: CASRDPGPKEAFF
len: 15; d_gene: TRBD2; abundance: -; j_gene: TRBJ2-2; v_gene: TRBV13; CDR3nt: TGTGCCAGCAGCTCAGCGGGAGGGCCCACCGGGGAGCTGTTTTTT; CDR3aa: CASSSAGGPTGELFF
len: 13; d_gene: -; abundance: few; j_gene: TRBJ1-1; v_gene: TRBV19; CDR3nt: TGTGCCACCAGGGTGGGCGGGGGAACTGAAGCTTTCTTT; CDR3aa: CATRVGGGTEAFF
len: 15; d_gene: -; abundance: once; j_gene: TRBJ2-5; v_gene: TRBV7-2; CDR3nt: TGTGCCAGCAGCTTAGGCACAGGGTCAGTTGAGACCCAGTACTTC; CDR3aa: CASSLGTGSVETQYF
len: 15; d_gene: TRBD2; abundance: few; j_gene: TRBJ2-7; v_gene: TRBV7-3; CDR3nt: TGTGCCAGCAGCCAAGGCGGACTAGCGGGAGGCGAGCAGTACTTC; CDR3aa: CASSQGGLAGGEQYF
len: 15; d_gene: -; abundance: -; j_gene: TRBJ1-5; v_gene: TRBV6-6; CDR3nt: TGTGCCAGCAGCCAGGGGCCTGATAGCAATCAGCCCCAGCATTTT; CDR3aa: CASSQGPDSNQPQHF
len: 14; d_gene: TRBD1; abundance: -; j_gene: TRBJ2-7; v_gene: TRBV18; CDR3nt: TGTGCCAGCTCACCATTTACAGGGGATAATGAGCAGTACTTC; CDR3aa: CASSPFTGDNEQYF
len: 16; d_gene: TRBD1; abundance: -; j_gene: TRBJ1-3; v_gene: TRBV18; CDR3nt: TGTGCCAGCTCACCCGACAGGGTGACTGTTGGAAACACCATATATTTT; CDR3aa: CASSPDRVTVGNTIYF
len: 15; d_gene: -; abundance: -; j_gene: TRBJ1-3; v_gene: TRBV27; CDR3nt: TGTGCCAGCAGTTACGGTCGGGGTACTGGAAACACCATATATTTT; CDR3aa: CASSYGRGTGNTIYF
len: 14; d_gene: TRBD2; abundance: -; j_gene: TRBJ2-7; v_gene: TRBV7-2; CDR3nt: TGTGCCAGCAGCCAAACCCTAGCGGGAGGCGAGCAGTACTTC; CDR3aa: CASSQTLAGGEQYF
len: 15; d_gene: -; abundance: -; j_gene: TRBJ2-7; v_gene: TRBV2; CDR3nt: TGTGCCAGCAGGACCACCGACGCAGGGCACCACGAGCAGTACTTC; CDR3aa: CASRTTDAGHHEQYF
len: 12; d_gene: -; abundance: few; j_gene: TRBJ2-2; v_gene: TRBV29-1; CDR3nt: TGCAGCGTTGAAAGAACTACCGGGGAGCTGTTTTTT; CDR3aa: CSVERTTGELFF
len: 14; d_gene: TRBD1; abundance: -; j_gene: TRBJ1-1; v_gene: TRBV19; CDR3nt: TGTGCCAGTAGACACAGGGGAATGAATACTGAAGCTTTCTTT; CDR3aa: CASRHRGMNTEAFF
len: 13; d_gene: -; abundance: -; j_gene: TRBJ2-7; v_gene: TRBV6-6; CDR3nt: TGTGCCAGCAGTCCAGTTATTTCCTACGAGCAGTACTTC; CDR3aa: CASSPVISYEQYF
len: 16; d_gene: TRBD2; abundance: -; j_gene: TRBJ2-2; v_gene: TRBV5-4; CDR3nt: TGTGCCAGCAGCTTGAAACTAGCGGGAGGGACCGGGGAGCTGTTTTTT; CDR3aa: CASSLKLAGGTGELFF
len: 14; d_gene: TRBD1; abundance: -; j_gene: TRBJ1-2; v_gene: TRBV28; CDR3nt: TGTGCCAGCAGCACCCACAGGGGAGACTATGGCTACACCTTC; CDR3aa: CASSTHRGDYGYTF
len: 16; d_gene: TRBD2; abundance: -; j_gene: TRBJ2-1; v_gene: TRBV27; CDR3nt: TGTGCCAGCAGTTTATCGTCCGGAACGGGAGGCGGTGAGCAGTTCTTC; CDR3aa: CASSLSSGTGGGEQFF
len: 14; d_gene: -; abundance: -; j_gene: TRBJ2-3; v_gene: TRBV6-5; CDR3nt: TGTGCCACCAAAAGGGACCACCGCACAGATACGCAGTATTTT; CDR3aa: CATKRDHRTDTQYF
len: 11; d_gene: -; abundance: once; j_gene: TRBJ2-1; v_gene: TRBV20-1; CDR3nt: TGCAGTGCTAGGAGATACAATGAGCAGTTCTTC; CDR3aa: CSARRYNEQFF
len: 14; d_gene: -; abundance: -; j_gene: TRBJ1-1; v_gene: TRBV28; CDR3nt: TGTGCCAGCAGTACAGTGGACAGCAACACTGAAGCTTTCTTT; CDR3aa: CASSTVDSNTEAFF
len: 14; d_gene: -; abundance: -; j_gene: TRBJ2-5; v_gene: TRBV5-4; CDR3nt: TGTGCCAGCAGCTTTCCGGGGGCGGGAGAGACCCAGTACTTC; CDR3aa: CASSFPGAGETQYF
len: 12; d_gene: -; abundance: -; j_gene: TRBJ2-7; v_gene: TRBV30; CDR3nt: TGTGCCTGGAGTTTTAGCTTATACGAGCAGTACTTC; CDR3aa: CAWSFSLYEQYF
len: 15; d_gene: TRBD2; abundance: -; j_gene: TRBJ2-7; v_gene: TRBV7-9; CDR3nt: TGTGCCAGCAGCTTAGAGAGCGGGAGGCGGCACGAGCAGTACTTC; CDR3aa: CASSLESGRRHEQYF
len: 14; d_gene: -; abundance: -; j_gene: TRBJ2-1; v_gene: TRBV29-1; CDR3nt: TGCAGCGTCTTGGGGGCGGGGTCGCGCAATGAGCAGTTCTTC; CDR3aa: CSVLGAGSRNEQFF
len: 14; d_gene: -; abundance: many; j_gene: TRBJ2-2; v_gene: TRBV6-1; CDR3nt: TGTGCCAGCAAGGTTCGGCGGAACACCGGGGAGCTGTTTTTT; CDR3aa: CASKVRRNTGELFF
len: 14; d_gene: TRBD1; abundance: -; j_gene: TRBJ2-7; v_gene: TRBV28; CDR3nt: TGTGCCAGCACCACGAACAGGGGTTCCTACGAGCAGTACTTC; CDR3aa: CASTTNRGSYEQYF
len: 14; d_gene: TRBD2; abundance: -; j_gene: TRBJ2-3; v_gene: TRBV13; CDR3nt: TGTGCCAGCAGCCGAGCGGGAGGGGGAAATACGCAGTATTTT; CDR3aa: CASSRAGGGNTQYF
len: 13; d_gene: -; abundance: many; j_gene: TRBJ1-5; v_gene: TRBV29-1; CDR3nt: TGCAGCGTTGGGGGGTATGGCAATCAGCCCCAGCATTTT; CDR3aa: CSVGGYGNQPQHF
len: 15; d_gene: -; abundance: -; j_gene: TRBJ2-7; v_gene: TRBV19; CDR3nt: TGTGCCAGTAGTTTTGGGAGGAGGGAGATCGGGGAGCAGTACTTC; CDR3aa: CASSFGRREIGEQYF
len: 12; d_gene: -; abundance: -; j_gene: TRBJ2-1; v_gene: TRBV7-3; CDR3nt: TGTGCCAGCAGCTTACAGGGCAATGAGCAGTTCTTC; CDR3aa: CASSLQGNEQFF
len: 15; d_gene: -; abundance: -; j_gene: TRBJ1-2; v_gene: TRBV6-5; CDR3nt: TGTGCCAGCAGTCCAGGCGGGGGCCGAGGCTATGGCTACACCTTC; CDR3aa: CASSPGGGRGYGYTF
len: 15; d_gene: -; abundance: -; j_gene: TRBJ1-1; v_gene: TRBV5-5; CDR3nt: TGTGCCAGCAGCTCTTTGGGGGGATTGAACACTGAAGCTTTCTTT; CDR3aa: CASSSLGGLNTEAFF
len: 14; d_gene: -; abundance: few; j_gene: TRBJ1-2; v_gene: TRBV6-5; CDR3nt: TGTGCCAGCAGCCCACGGGACCCGGGCGCTGGCTACACCTTC; CDR3aa: CASSPRDPGAGYTF
len: 13; d_gene: -; abundance: few; j_gene: TRBJ2-2; v_gene: TRBV19; CDR3nt: TGTGCCAGTAGAAGGGCCCCTAGAGGGGAGCTGTTTTTT; CDR3aa: CASRRAPRGELFF
len: 15; d_gene: TRBD1; abundance: -; j_gene: TRBJ2-7; v_gene: TRBV19; CDR3nt: TGTGCCAGTAGTCGCGGTCCGGACAGGACCTACGAGCAGTACTTC; CDR3aa: CASSRGPDRTYEQYF
len: 12; d_gene: -; abundance: -; j_gene: TRBJ1-2; v_gene: TRBV15; CDR3nt: TGTGCCACCAGCAGAGATGCCCATGGCTACACCTTC; CDR3aa: CATSRDAHGYTF
len: 17; d_gene: TRBD1; abundance: -; j_gene: TRBJ2-7; v_gene: TRBV27; CDR3nt: TGTGCCAGCAGTTTACGGTTCTCGACAGGGAGCTCCTACGAGCAGTACTTC; CDR3aa: CASSLRFSTGSSYEQYF